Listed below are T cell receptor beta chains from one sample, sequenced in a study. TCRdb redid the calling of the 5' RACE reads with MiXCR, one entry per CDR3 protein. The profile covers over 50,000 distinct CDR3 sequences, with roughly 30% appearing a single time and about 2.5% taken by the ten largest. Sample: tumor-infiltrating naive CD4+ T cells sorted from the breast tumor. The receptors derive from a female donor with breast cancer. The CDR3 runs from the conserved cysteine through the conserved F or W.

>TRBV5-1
CASSRGPGGYGYTF
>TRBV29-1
CSVEDGTGRNIQYF
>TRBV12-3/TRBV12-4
CASSLQVGLNNEQFF
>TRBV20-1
CSATTSSEQFF
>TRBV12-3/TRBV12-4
CTSSLAEGASGYTF
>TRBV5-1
CASSPDGRNTEAFF
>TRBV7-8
CASSFMREVAGNTIYF
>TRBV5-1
CASSLQSYSGNTIYF
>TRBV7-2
CASSLNGGYNTDTQYF
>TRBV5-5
CASSSLLAGTSGANVLTF
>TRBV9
CASSVGLGTRGSGANVLTF
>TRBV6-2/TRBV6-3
CASSYGATSEQFF
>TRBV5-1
CTSSRELAGATDTQYF
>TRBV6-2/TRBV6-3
CASIDRSNYGYTF
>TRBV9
CASSVGEGGFSYEQYF
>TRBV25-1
CASSEYVYEQYF
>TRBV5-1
CASSPDMRGTKNIQYF
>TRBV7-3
CASSSGTREQFF
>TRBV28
CAIKSGTYQETQYF
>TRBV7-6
CASSFQLAATGDTQYF
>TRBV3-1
CASSTRTADNEQFF
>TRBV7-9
CASSLEGSGVADTQYF
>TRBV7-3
CASSRDQGYEQYF
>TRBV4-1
CASSQDLFGAQTFGELFF
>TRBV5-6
CASSSSSGSYNEQFF
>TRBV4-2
CASSQEAGQGSPLHF
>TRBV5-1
CASSIGQGTTEAFF
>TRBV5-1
CASSDRGRGDTEAFF
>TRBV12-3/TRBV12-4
CASSLQETQYF
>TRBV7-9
CASSFGASGETQYF
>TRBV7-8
CASSLAGTGVPYEQYF
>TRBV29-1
CSGNTNTEAFF
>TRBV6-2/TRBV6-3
CASTVLGGATAEAFF
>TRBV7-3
CASSPRPAHGRLGANVLTF
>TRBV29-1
CSVDRDRVTEAFF
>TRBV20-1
CSARDPMAARGEKLFF
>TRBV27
CASSRWDRVELGPEAFF
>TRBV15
CATSRRSTDTQYF
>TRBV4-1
CASSPLSGGAGYTF
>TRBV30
CAWSVSGRTEAFF
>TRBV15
CATSIFPGTSGRTYEQYF
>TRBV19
CASSIEGTTYNEQFF
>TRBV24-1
CATSDPRQGDNEQFF
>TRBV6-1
CASTSGREKGYTF
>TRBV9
CASSSHPDRAQGYTF
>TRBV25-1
CASSESGGTDTQYF
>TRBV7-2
CASRRGVGETQYF
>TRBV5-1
CASSSGLAQASDTQYF
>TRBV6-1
CASSLNPVPGANVLTF
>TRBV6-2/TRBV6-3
CASSYVAGGIYNEQFF
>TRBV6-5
CASSEGGLFGYGYTF
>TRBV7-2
CASSLLAGLNTGELFF
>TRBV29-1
CSVQNYGNQPQHF
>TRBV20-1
CSAKRGGPGELFF
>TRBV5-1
CASSTTDRNITDTQHF
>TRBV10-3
CAISGATTGQPEQYF
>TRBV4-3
CASSQEGAAGGRQFF
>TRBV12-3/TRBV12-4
CASSPSLGQHEQLF
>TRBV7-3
CASSRENTGELFF